This TCR beta chain was captured by sequencing in a study of neurological immune-mediated disorders. Points on this clonotype: Since a much larger clone is just one base distant, this may be a read error.

The germline gives CDR1 SGDLS, CDR2 YYNGEE. Trimming took 4 bases from V and 7 from J; bases not matched to a gene: 9. The CDR3 has 14 amino acids. Over 170 million TCR-beta sequences from 15-18 subjects came out of each sequencing run. TCRdb itself ran the 5' RACE reads through MiXCR, one entry per CDR3 protein. The sample carries some 60,000 distinct CDR3 sequences, around 10% recorded once. Time point of the sample: longitudinal time-point 1 (baseline). V gene TRBV9 combines with J gene TRBJ2-3; TRBD2 matches 7 bases. The TCR comes from a male donor with HTLV-1-associated myelopathy (HAM/TSP). What was sequenced was PBMCs. CDR3 region: CASSPPAGVYTQYF. For the CDR3, the DNA is TGTGCCAGCAGCCCCCCCGCGGGGGTATATACGCAGTATTTT.